These T cell receptor beta chains were read from a single sample in a study of technical replicates of blood from four donors. The assay was immunoSEQ multiplex PCR, and TCRdb's table has in-frame clones only and misses some. The sample lists around 83,000 clones, 94% occurring once. The specimen was T cells isolated from PBMCs. The receptor set was obtained from a human donor in good health. Each CDR3 is given with its conserved first and last residue. The D gene is left open where the match is weak. The size of a clone is reported for some rows only, either as once, few or many, or as a class for expanded clones.

V: TRBV7-9
D: TRBD1
J: TRBJ2-3
size: -
CDR3: CASRTGGADTQYF
DNA: TGTGCCAGCAGGACAGGGGGAGCAGATACGCAGTATTTT

V: TRBV5-1
D: -
J: TRBJ1-5
size: -
CDR3: CASSLGEAGNQPQHF
DNA: TGCGCCAGCAGCTTGGGGGAGGCTGGCAATCAGCCCCAGCATTTT

V: TRBV10-1
D: TRBD1
J: TRBJ2-7
size: -
CDR3: CASSDGTGENYEQYF
DNA: TGCGCCAGCAGTGATGGGACAGGTGAGAACTACGAGCAGTACTTC

V: TRBV7-9
D: -
J: TRBJ1-1
size: -
CDR3: CASSLDRANTEAFF
DNA: TGTGCCAGCAGCTTAGACAGGGCCAACACTGAAGCTTTCTTT

V: TRBV19
D: -
J: TRBJ2-7
size: -
CDR3: CASSTNYEQYF
DNA: TGTGCCAGTAGTACCAACTACGAGCAGTACTTC

V: TRBV28
D: -
J: TRBJ1-1
size: -
CDR3: CASITPGIGITEAFF
DNA: TGTGCCAGCATTACCCCAGGGATTGGTATCACTGAAGCTTTCTTT

V: TRBV30
D: -
J: TRBJ1-1
size: -
CDR3: CAWTRRGAALYTEAFF
DNA: TGTGCCTGGACCCGACGGGGGGCCGCACTTTACACTGAAGCTTTCTTT

V: TRBV27
D: -
J: TRBJ2-7
size: -
CDR3: CASSNPVSGASYEQYF
DNA: TGTGCCAGCAGCAACCCCGTCAGCGGAGCTTCCTACGAGCAGTACTTC

V: TRBV19
D: TRBD2
J: TRBJ2-2
size: -
CDR3: CASTTIAGHTGELFF
DNA: TGTGCCAGTACCACTATAGCGGGTCACACCGGGGAGCTGTTTTTT

V: TRBV10-1
D: TRBD1
J: TRBJ1-2
size: -
CDR3: CASSPGQGGYGYTF
DNA: TGCGCCAGCAGTCCCGGACAGGGCGGTTATGGCTACACCTTC

V: TRBV6-1
D: -
J: TRBJ1-2
size: -
CDR3: CASNYRRDYGYTF
DNA: TGTGCCAGCAACTACAGGAGAGACTATGGCTACACCTTC

V: TRBV9
D: TRBD1
J: TRBJ1-1
size: -
CDR3: CASSSRDREAFF
DNA: TGTGCCAGCAGCTCGAGGGACAGGGAAGCTTTCTTT

V: TRBV28
D: TRBD1
J: TRBJ2-6
size: -
CDR3: CASSLRGQGANVLTF
DNA: TGTGCCAGCAGTTTACGGGGACAGGGGGCCAACGTCCTGACTTTC

V: TRBV5-6
D: TRBD1
J: TRBJ2-7
size: -
CDR3: CASRQGIRYEQYF
DNA: TGTGCCAGCAGACAGGGGATTCGCTACGAGCAGTACTTC

V: TRBV5-1
D: TRBD1
J: TRBJ1-4
size: -
CDR3: CASRALTGKNEKLFF
DNA: TGCGCCAGCAGGGCTCTGACAGGGAAAAATGAAAAACTGTTTTTT

V: TRBV4-2
D: -
J: TRBJ1-5
size: -
CDR3: CASSQGPGEGRDNQPQHF
DNA: TGTGCCAGCAGCCAAGGCCCGGGGGAGGGCAGAGACAATCAGCCCCAGCATTTT

V: TRBV5-6
D: TRBD2
J: TRBJ2-1
size: -
CDR3: CASSLDTSGLYNEQFF
DNA: TGTGCCAGCAGCTTGGATACTAGCGGATTGTACAATGAGCAGTTCTTC

V: TRBV29-1
D: -
J: TRBJ2-3
size: -
CDR3: CSAAGGADTQYF
DNA: TGCAGCGCGGCTGGGGGCGCAGATACGCAGTATTTT

V: TRBV6-5
D: -
J: TRBJ2-1
size: once
CDR3: CASRPTYDEQFF
DNA: TGTGCCAGCAGGCCCACCTACGATGAGCAGTTCTTC

V: TRBV4-1
D: -
J: TRBJ1-5
size: -
CDR3: CASSPTQDGVVQPQHF
DNA: TGCGCCAGCAGCCCGACACAGGACGGAGTCGTTCAGCCCCAGCATTTT

V: TRBV30
D: -
J: TRBJ1-1
size: -
CDR3: CAWGYRRNTEAFF
DNA: TGTGCCTGGGGGTACAGGAGGAACACTGAAGCTTTCTTT

V: TRBV7-9
D: -
J: TRBJ1-1
size: -
CDR3: CASSLGQGTEAFF
DNA: TGTGCCAGCAGCTTAGGTCAGGGCACTGAAGCTTTCTTT

V: TRBV7-9
D: -
J: TRBJ1-4
size: -
CDR3: CASSLVAVPARAGKLFF
DNA: TGTGCCAGCAGCTTAGTAGCGGTTCCGGCCAGGGCCGGAAAACTGTTTTTT

V: TRBV29-1
D: TRBD2
J: TRBJ2-3
size: -
CDR3: CSVDPSGSLIDTQYF
DNA: TGCAGCGTTGACCCGAGCGGGAGTCTGATAGATACGCAGTATTTT

V: TRBV6-1
D: -
J: TRBJ1-5
size: -
CDR3: CASTGLGPSNQPQHF
DNA: TGTGCCAGCACGGGACTGGGGCCTAGCAATCAGCCCCAGCATTTT

V: TRBV5-1
D: TRBD2
J: TRBJ2-5
size: -
CDR3: CASSKGTSKETQYF
DNA: TGCGCCAGCAGCAAAGGGACTAGCAAAGAGACCCAGTACTTC

V: TRBV4-2
D: TRBD2
J: TRBJ2-7
size: -
CDR3: CASSQDRRVAGTYEQYF
DNA: TGTGCCAGCAGCCAAGATCGGCGGGTAGCGGGCACCTACGAGCAGTACTTC

V: TRBV29-1
D: TRBD1
J: TRBJ1-2
size: -
CDR3: CSANPGQGNGYTF
DNA: TGCAGCGCAAACCCGGGACAGGGAAATGGCTACACCTTC

V: TRBV13
D: TRBD1
J: TRBJ1-2
size: -
CDR3: CASSLSGQTRYGYTF
DNA: TGTGCCAGCAGCTTATCGGGACAGACCCGCTATGGCTACACCTTC

V: TRBV19
D: -
J: TRBJ2-3
size: -
CDR3: CASSTQAGYTQYF
DNA: TGTGCCAGTAGTACCCAAGCGGGTTATACGCAGTATTTT

V: TRBV11-3
D: TRBD2
J: TRBJ2-7
size: -
CDR3: CASSLVGGVSYEQYF
DNA: TGTGCCAGCAGCTTAGTGGGAGGGGTCTCCTACGAGCAGTACTTC

V: TRBV19
D: TRBD1
J: TRBJ1-3
size: -
CDR3: CASSATHRGGNTIYF
DNA: TGTGCCAGTAGTGCCACTCACAGGGGCGGAAACACCATATATTTT

V: TRBV7-9
D: TRBD2
J: TRBJ2-1
size: -
CDR3: CASRRLADNEQFF
DNA: TGTGCCAGCAGGCGGCTAGCGGACAATGAGCAGTTCTTC

V: TRBV5-6
D: -
J: TRBJ2-1
size: -
CDR3: CASSPGLAGYEQFF
DNA: TGTGCCAGCAGCCCGGGCCTCGCGGGGTATGAGCAGTTCTTC

V: TRBV5-1
D: TRBD1
J: TRBJ1-2
size: -
CDR3: CASSQQGDRSGYTF
DNA: TGCGCCAGCAGCCAGCAGGGGGATCGGTCGGGCTACACCTTC

V: TRBV5-1
D: -
J: TRBJ1-1
size: once
CDR3: CASSATGTGNTEAFF
DNA: TGCGCCAGCAGCGCCACAGGGACGGGGAACACTGAAGCTTTCTTT

V: TRBV28
D: TRBD1
J: TRBJ2-3
size: -
CDR3: CASSLWTGTGTTDTQYF
DNA: TGTGCCAGCAGTTTATGGACCGGGACAGGGACCACAGATACGCAGTATTTT

V: TRBV4-1
D: TRBD1
J: TRBJ1-1
size: once
CDR3: CASSLRVGGMNTEAFF
DNA: TGCGCCAGCAGCCTCCGGGTAGGGGGCATGAACACTGAAGCTTTCTTT

V: TRBV7-7
D: -
J: TRBJ2-1
size: -
CDR3: CASSRDQNGEQFF
DNA: TGTGCCAGCAGCCGCGATCAAAACGGTGAGCAGTTCTTC

V: TRBV14
D: -
J: TRBJ1-1
size: -
CDR3: CASSQDRRNTEAFF
DNA: TGTGCCAGCAGCCAAGATCGCAGGAACACTGAAGCTTTCTTT

V: TRBV6-5
D: -
J: TRBJ2-1
size: -
CDR3: CASSYYGEIYNEQFF
DNA: TGTGCCAGCAGTTATTACGGGGAGATATACAATGAGCAGTTCTTC

V: TRBV5-5
D: -
J: TRBJ1-2
size: -
CDR3: CASNQGVVAASNYGYTF
DNA: TGTGCCAGCAATCAAGGAGTGGTCGCGGCTAGCAACTATGGCTACACCTTC

V: TRBV12-5
D: -
J: TRBJ1-1
size: once
CDR3: CASGSGDVIEAFF
DNA: TGTGCTAGTGGTTCCGGAGATGTGATTGAAGCTTTCTTT

V: TRBV7-9
D: TRBD2
J: TRBJ2-1
size: -
CDR3: CASFGTSGRGNEQFF
DNA: TGTGCCAGCTTCGGGACTAGCGGGAGGGGCAATGAGCAGTTCTTC

V: TRBV5-6
D: -
J: TRBJ2-7
size: once
CDR3: CASSLGQEGYEQYF
DNA: TGTGCCAGCAGCTTGGGACAGGAAGGATACGAGCAGTACTTC

V: TRBV5-1
D: -
J: TRBJ1-2
size: -
CDR3: CASSLGFKGGYGYTF
DNA: TGCGCCAGCAGCTTGGGGTTTAAAGGGGGCTATGGCTACACCTTC

V: TRBV12-2
D: -
J: TRBJ2-3
size: -
CDR3: CASRSVGLAESIFGTDTQYF
DNA: TGTGCAAGTCGCTCGGTAGGACTAGCGGAATCCATTTTTGGCACAGATACGCAGTATTTT

V: TRBV5-6
D: -
J: TRBJ1-1
size: -
CDR3: CASIPRSGEAFF
DNA: TGTGCCAGCATCCCTAGGAGTGGGGAAGCTTTCTTT

V: TRBV6-5
D: -
J: TRBJ2-1
size: -
CDR3: CASQQGDEQFF
DNA: TGTGCCAGTCAACAGGGAGATGAGCAGTTCTTC

V: TRBV6-5
D: TRBD1
J: TRBJ2-7
size: -
CDR3: CASKDRAQLYEQYF
DNA: TGTGCCAGCAAAGACAGGGCCCAGCTCTACGAGCAGTACTTC

V: TRBV28
D: TRBD2
J: TRBJ2-1
size: -
CDR3: CASSPGLAGGIWVQFF
DNA: TGTGCCAGCAGTCCCGGACTAGCGGGGGGGATTTGGGTGCAGTTCTTC

V: TRBV5-1
D: -
J: TRBJ2-2
size: -
CDR3: CASSLVASTGELFF
DNA: TGCGCCAGCAGCTTGGTTGCGAGCACCGGGGAGCTGTTTTTT

V: TRBV4-2
D: TRBD2
J: TRBJ2-3
size: few
CDR3: CASSQQTSGGLDTQYF
DNA: TGTGCCAGCAGCCAACAGACTAGCGGGGGGTTAGATACGCAGTATTTT

V: TRBV6-5
D: -
J: TRBJ1-2
size: -
CDR3: CASNDRIDGYTF
DNA: TGTGCCAGCAACGACAGGATCGATGGCTACACCTTC